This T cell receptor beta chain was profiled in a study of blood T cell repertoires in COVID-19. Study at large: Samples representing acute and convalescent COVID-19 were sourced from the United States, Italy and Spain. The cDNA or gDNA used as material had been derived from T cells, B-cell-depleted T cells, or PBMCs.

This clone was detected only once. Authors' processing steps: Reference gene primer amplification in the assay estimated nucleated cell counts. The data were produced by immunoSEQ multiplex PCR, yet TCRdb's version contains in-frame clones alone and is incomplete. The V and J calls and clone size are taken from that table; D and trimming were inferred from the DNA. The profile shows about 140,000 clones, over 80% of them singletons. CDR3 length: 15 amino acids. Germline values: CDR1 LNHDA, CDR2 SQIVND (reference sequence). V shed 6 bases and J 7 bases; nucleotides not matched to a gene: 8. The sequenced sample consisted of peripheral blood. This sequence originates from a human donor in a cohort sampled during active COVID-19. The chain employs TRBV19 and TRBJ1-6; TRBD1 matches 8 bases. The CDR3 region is CASSSRTGQNSPLHF. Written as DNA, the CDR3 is TGTGCCAGTAGCTCCCGGACAGGGCAAAATTCACCCCTCCACTTT.